The 32 T cell receptor beta chains reported below all come from one sample, sequenced in a study of blood T cell repertoires in COVID-19. The protocol was immunoSEQ multiplex PCR, while the TCRdb copy is restricted to in-frame clones and leaves out a portion. The sample consists of approximately 200,000 clones, roughly 84% of them appearing once. Specimen: peripheral blood. Every receptor here comes from a woman in her twenties or thirties who had recovered from COVID-19.

Only a few counts were recorded for this clone. This chain joins TRBV2 and TRBJ1-1; the D gene is possibly TRBD1 (5 bases). CDR3 length: 13 amino acids. The germline CDR1 and CDR2 sequences are SNHLY and FYNNEI. The V and J ends lost 6 bases and 2 bases respectively, with 10 bases between them. This CDR3 reads CASSADRNTEAFF. The CDR3 region has the DNA TGTGCCAGCAGCGCCGACAGAAACACTGAAGCTTTCTTT.

The gene calls are TRBV25-1 and TRBJ1-1; no clear D gene. The CDR3 extends over 14 amino acids. Germline values: CDR1 MGHDK, CDR2 SYGVNS. Trimming removed 4 bases from V and 1 base from J, with 10 bases in between. This CDR3 reads CASSGYSGNTEAFF. CDR3 nucleotide sequence: TGTGCCAGCAGTGGGTATTCAGGGAACACTGAAGCTTTCTTT.

The rearrangement joins TRBV7-9 to TRBJ1-2; D is unclear. Germline CDR1 is SEHNR and CDR2 is FQNEAQ (reference sequence). This CDR3 spans 14 amino acids. V lost 5 bases and J lost 5, with 15 bases in between. The CDR3 coding sequence is TGTGCCAGCAGCCTGGGGATGCGGGGATATGGCTACACCTTC. Its translation: CASSLGMRGYGYTF.

The sample holds a few counts of this clone. V and J are TRBV7-9 and TRBJ2-2; no firm D call. Germline CDR1 is SEHNR and CDR2 is FQNEAQ (reference sequence). The CDR3 runs to 14 residues. V was cut by 1 base and J by 6 bases, with 9 bases left in between. This CDR3 reads CASSLVESPGELFF. CDR3 nucleotide sequence: TGTGCCAGCAGCTTAGTCGAGTCGCCCGGGGAGCTGTTTTTT.

The gene calls are TRBV5-1 and TRBJ2-7, with 9 bases identical to TRBD2. Germline V gives CDR1 SGHRS, CDR2 YFSETQ. The CDR3 is 16 amino acids. Germline trimming cut 0 bases from V and 1 base from J; bases unmatched to any gene: 5. CDR3 nucleotides: TGCGCCAGCAGCTTGGTCGCGGGAGGGCCTTCCTACGAGCAGTACTTC. Amino acids: CASSLVAGGPSYEQYF. The whole variable domain, filled in from reference TRBV5-1 and TRBJ2-7, reads KAGVTQTPRYLIKTRGQQVTLSCSPISGHRSVSWYQQTPGQGLQFLFEYFSETQRNKGNFPGRFSGRQFSNSRSEMNVSTLELGDSALYLCASSLVAGGPSYEQYFGPGTRLTVT.

The chain has TRBV3-1 (or the pseudogene TRBV3-2) and TRBJ2-1; 14 nucleotides align to TRBD2. The CDR3 spans 19 residues. V trimming: 0 bases; J trimming: 0 bases; junction bases outside the gene matches: 4. From germline, CDR1 is LGHDT and CDR2 YNNKEL (reference sequence). The CDR3 DNA reads TGTGCCAGCAGCCAAGAGTGGACTAGCGGGAGGAGCTCCTACAATGAGCAGTTCTTC. It specifies CASSQEWTSGRSSYNEQFF.

This clone was recorded many times. The gene calls are TRBV19 and TRBJ2-1; 12 nucleotides agree with TRBD2. This CDR3 is 19 amino acids long. V was clipped by 5 bases and J by 0 bases; unmatched bases: 11. Germline V gene data show CDR1 as LNHDA and CDR2 as SQIVND (reference sequence). Here the CDR3 reads CASSPKGTSGSGSYNEQFF. CDR3 coding DNA: TGTGCCAGTAGTCCAAAGGGGACTAGCGGGTCCGGCTCCTACAATGAGCAGTTCTTC.

This clone was counted a single time. This chain links TRBV30 with TRBJ2-4; weak D call: TRBD2 (6 bases). The CDR3 runs to 15 residues. CDR1 and CDR2 (germline): GTSNPN, SVGIG (reference sequence). V lost 7 bases to trimming and J lost 4 bases, with 20 bases between them. The CDR3 loop is CAYSLTGRGKNIQYF. The CDR3 DNA follows: TGTGCCTACTCATTAACGGGGCGGGGAAAAAACATTCAGTACTTC.

CDR3 nucleotide sequence: TGCAGCGGGGGGTTAAACAATGAGCAGTTCTTC. It encodes CSGGLNNEQFF. The chain combines TRBV29-1 with TRBJ2-1; the D gene could be TRBD1 or TRBD2 (5 bases each). This CDR3 spans 11 amino acids. The V gene lost 7 bases and the J gene lost 5 bases, with 9 bases spanning the gap. The germline V gene encodes CDR1 SQVTM and CDR2 ANQGSEA.

The chain employs TRBV12-5 and TRBJ1-5; 7 bases are a match to TRBD1. Germline V gene lookup returns CDR1 LGHNT and CDR2 FRNRAP. This CDR3 has 17 residues. With V trimmed by 0 bases and J by 6 bases, 11 bases remained unmatched. DNA for the CDR3: TGTGCTAGTGGTTTGGTACTAAACAGGGGTTCTATTCAGCCCCAGCATTTT. Protein product: CASGLVLNRGSIQPQHF.

The sample holds a few counts of this clone. The chain is built from TRBV5-4 and TRBJ2-7; 7 nucleotides match TRBD2. The CDR3 sequence is 14 residues long. Trimming at V came to 7 bases and at J to 4 bases, leaving 11 bases not matched to a gene. The germline V gene has CDR1 SGHNT and CDR2 YYREEE (reference sequence). This CDR3 reads CASQLSGETYEQYF. The CDR3 DNA follows: TGTGCCAGCCAATTAAGCGGGGAAACTTACGAGCAGTACTTC.

V gene TRBV28 combines with J gene TRBJ1-5; D is perhaps TRBD1 (5 bases). CDR3 length: 17 residues. V lost 3 bases and J lost 7, with 22 bases in between. Germline V CDR1 and CDR2: MDHEN, SYDVKM. The CDR3 coding sequence is TGTGCCAGCAGTTTTTTATATGTAACAGGCGTTCGGCAGCCCCAGCATTTT. Protein sequence: CASSFLYVTGVRQPQHF.

This chain uses TRBV7-3 with TRBJ2-3; 15 positions match TRBD2. Looked up from germline, CDR1 is SGHTA and CDR2 is FQGTGA. The ends lost 5 bases at V and 0 bases at J; junction bases unmatched: 6. The CDR3 has 18 residues. CDR3 sequence reads: CASSRGLAGGASTDTQYF. The CDR3 bases are TGTGCCAGCAGCCGAGGACTAGCGGGAGGGGCCAGCACAGATACGCAGTATTTT.

V is TRBV18 and J is TRBJ2-7, with 7 bases that match TRBD2. With 3 bases clipped from V and 7 bases from J, the junction kept 12 bases outside the gene matches. This CDR3 region has 15 residues. CDR1 and CDR2 (germline): KGHSH, LQKENI. As DNA, the CDR3 is TGTGCCAGCTCACCCAACCCCGCGACTAGCACGGAGCAGTACTTC. Its protein is CASSPNPATSTEQYF.

This clone was observed once. The chain links TRBV7-9 to TRBJ2-2; 10 positions match TRBD2. Trimming at V came to 7 bases and at J to 1 base, leaving 3 bases not matched to a gene. CDR1 is SEHNR, CDR2 FQNEAQ, per germline (reference sequence). The CDR3 runs to 15 residues. The CDR3 loop reads CASIRTSGNTGELFF. The CDR3 DNA follows: TGTGCCAGCATCCGGACTAGCGGGAACACCGGGGAGCTGTTTTTT.

V is TRBV5-6 and J is TRBJ2-7; 7 bases are shared with TRBD1. Per the germline V gene, CDR1 is SGHDT and CDR2 is YYEEEE. Trimming took 1 base from V and 6 from J; bases not matched to a gene: 7. The CDR3 sequence is 14 residues long. The CDR3 is CASSLRGLGSEQYF. The CDR3 DNA reads as TGTGCCAGCAGCTTGAGGGGGCTGGGCAGCGAGCAGTACTTC.

The V call is TRBV9, the J call TRBJ2-7; TRBD1 matches 9 bases. V gave up 1 base and J gave up 3 bases; unmatched junction bases: 2. Looked up from germline, CDR1 is SGDLS and CDR2 is YYNGEE. This CDR3 is built from 14 residues. The CDR3 loop reads CASSVTGQGYEQYF. For the CDR3, the DNA is TGTGCCAGCAGCGTAACGGGACAGGGCTACGAGCAGTACTTC.

The gene calls are TRBV7-8 and TRBJ1-5; D ambiguous. The CDR3 is 15 amino acids. Trimming stripped 6 bases from V and 3 bases from J, with 15 bases between. Germline-derived CDR1 and CDR2 are SGHVS and FQNEAQ. The CDR3 region is CASRLSGGFNQPQHF. DNA for the CDR3: TGTGCCAGCAGGCTCTCCGGAGGTTTCAATCAGCCCCAGCATTTT.

The chain joins TRBV4-1 to TRBJ2-1; TRBD2 matches 12 bases. The length of the CDR3 is 17 residues. Germline-derived CDR1 and CDR2 are MGHRA and YSYEKL. V was clipped by 3 bases and J by 1 base; unmatched bases: 4. CDR3 protein: CASSQRLAGASYNEQFF. DNA of the CDR3: TGCGCCAGCAGCCAGAGACTAGCGGGAGCTTCCTACAATGAGCAGTTCTTC.

With respect to this clone: A read error may produce the germline difference seen at one junction end. This chain uses TRBV5-5 with TRBJ2-3, with 10 bases matching TRBD2. The CDR3 contains 12 residues. Germline lookup yields CDR1 SGHKS and CDR2 YYEKEE (reference sequence). For the CDR3, the DNA is TGTGCCAGCAGCTTGCCAGCGGGAGGGGGTAGTTTC. This gives the protein CASSLPAGGGSF.

The V call is TRBV14, the J call TRBJ2-1, with D hard to call. V was shortened by 1 base and J by 4 bases, with 11 bases between the two germline ends. This CDR3 comprises 15 residues. From germline, CDR1 is SGHDN and CDR2 FVKESK. CDR3 DNA sequence: TGTGCCAGCAGCCAAGGTTTAACTTATTACAATGAGCAGTTCTTC. Protein: CASSQGLTYYNEQFF.

The J gene is TRBJ2-3, the V gene TRBV9, with a tentative D call TRBD1 (6 bases). This CDR3 has 14 residues. The germline CDR1 and CDR2 sequences are SGDLS and YYNGEE. V was clipped by 5 bases and J by 6 bases, with 16 bases between them. The CDR3 DNA sequence: TGTGCCAGCAGTCCGGGCAGGGGCAAGGATACGCAGTATTTT. Its protein is CASSPGRGKDTQYF.

This chain uses TRBV18 with TRBJ1-1; D perhaps matches TRBD1 (5 bases). The CDR3 spans 14 residues. CDR1 is KGHSH, CDR2 LQKENI, per germline. Trimming removed 2 bases from V and 1 base from J, with 8 bases in between. The CDR3 bases are TGTGCCAGCTCACCAGTCGACAGGAACACTGAAGCTTTCTTT. As protein: CASSPVDRNTEAFF.

The rearrangement joins TRBV6-4 to TRBJ2-3; TRBD2 matches 14 bases. The CDR3 loop spans 16 amino acids. With V trimmed by 3 bases and J by 4 bases, 3 bases remained unmatched. Germline V lookup: CDR1 MRHNA, CDR2 SNTAGT. CDR3 nucleotide sequence: TGTGCCAGCAGTGAGGGGACTAGCGGGAGTTCAGATACGCAGTATTTT. Amino acids: CASSEGTSGSSDTQYF.

In this sample, this clone turned up a few times. CDR3 nucleotide sequence: TGCGCCAGCAGTGAGTCAAAAGGGACATTCGGGGAGCTGTTTTTT. Its protein is CASSESKGTFGELFF. The genes are TRBV10-1 and TRBJ2-2, with TRBD1 as a possible D gene (6 bases). Trimming pared 0 bases from V and 7 bases from J, leaving 12 bases between. Germline values: CDR1 WNHNN, CDR2 SYGVQD (reference sequence). The CDR3 has 15 amino acids.

V gene TRBV5-1 combines with J gene TRBJ1-2; no definite D call. Germline values: CDR1 SGHRS, CDR2 YFSETQ. This CDR3 spans 16 amino acids. Trimming took 1 base from V and 2 from J, leaving 15 bases between them. The CDR3 nucleotides read TGCGCCAGCAGCTTGCAGTATCGGGGAAGAAACTATGGCTACACCTTC. Protein: CASSLQYRGRNYGYTF. The whole variable domain, remainder taken from reference TRBV5-1 and TRBJ1-2, is KAGVTQTPRYLIKTRGQQVTLSCSPISGHRSVSWYQQTPGQGLQFLFEYFSETQRNKGNFPGRFSGRQFSNSRSEMNVSTLELGDSALYLCASSLQYRGRNYGYTFGSGTRLTVV.

The chain recombines TRBV30 with TRBJ2-2, with D uncertain. V lost 2 bases and J 0 bases, leaving 7 bases between the germline ends. Germline loops: CDR1 GTSNPN, CDR2 SVGIG (reference sequence). The CDR3 is made up of 14 amino acids. Here the CDR3 reads CAWSLLPNTGELFF. CDR3 nucleotide sequence: TGTGCCTGGAGTTTACTCCCGAACACCGGGGAGCTGTTTTTT.

V is TRBV30 and J is TRBJ2-2; maybe TRBD2 (6 bases). Trimming removed 2 bases at V and 5 bases at J, with 9 bases between. This CDR3 region has 13 residues. CDR1 is GTSNPN, CDR2 SVGIG, per germline (reference sequence). The CDR3, as DNA: TGTGCCTGGAGTTGGAGCGGGACCGGGGAGCTGTTTTTT. Amino acids: CAWSWSGTGELFF.

This clone was recorded a few times. V usage is TRBV6-6 and J usage is TRBJ2-5, with 12 positions matching TRBD2. Germline values: CDR1 MNHNY, CDR2 SVGAGI (reference sequence). With 6 bases clipped from V and 5 bases from J, the junction kept 7 bases outside the gene matches. The CDR3 is made up of 15 amino acids. CDR3 region: CASSSRLAGVETQYF. CDR3 nucleotides: TGTGCCAGCAGCTCGCGACTAGCGGGAGTTGAGACCCAGTACTTC.

The chain employs TRBV7-2 and TRBJ2-7; 11 nucleotides match TRBD2. Unmatched junction bases numbered 10, after V lost 5 bases and J lost 7 bases. The V gene's germline CDR1 is SGHTA and CDR2 FQGNSA. The CDR3 loop spans 15 amino acids. This CDR3 is CASSAQGLAAGEQYF. DNA for the CDR3: TGTGCCAGCAGCGCACAGGGACTAGCGGCCGGAGAGCAGTACTTC.

This clone appeared a single time. The CDR3 sequence is CASSVGGQERVEQYF. CDR3 nucleotides: TGTGCCAGCAGCGTAGGAGGGCAAGAGCGGGTCGAGCAGTACTTC. This chain links TRBV9 with TRBJ2-7; possible D gene TRBD2, 6 bases. This CDR3 contains 15 residues. Trimming left V 0 bases short and J 6 bases short, with 16 bases between. CDR1 is SGDLS, CDR2 YYNGEE, per germline.

Worth noting for this clone: Different DNA sequences within this sample yield the same CDR3. This chain connects TRBV9 to TRBJ2-3; 8 bases match TRBD2. V trimming: 0 bases; J trimming: 3 bases; junction bases outside the gene matches: 6. The germline V gene encodes CDR1 SGDLS and CDR2 YYNGEE. The CDR3 runs 16 residues. CDR3 protein: CASSVGAGGGTDTQYF. CDR3 nucleotides: TGTGCCAGCAGCGTAGGGGCGGGAGGAGGGACAGATACGCAGTATTTT.